The clone carrying this T cell receptor beta chain was recorded at least ten times. The record originates from a study of blood T cells in healthy people across ages. The CDR3 contains 12 residues. The V and J ends lost 6 bases and 5 bases respectively, with 8 bases between them. The use of a sample-barcoded 5' primer and a J-beta primer mix characterized a second PCR of about 6 to 12 cycles. Each CDR3 protein is one row after TCRdb ran MiXCR on the 5' RACE reads. This table holds more than 750,000 distinct CDR3 sequences, under 35% found once. This sample also belongs to another study, concerning T cells of mothers and their children.

Sequencing input: blood. The rearrangement joins TRBV12-3 or TRBV12-4 to TRBJ2-1, with D maybe TRBD1 (6 bases). This TCR was recovered from a middle-aged woman in good health. In nucleotides, the CDR3 is TGTGCCAGCAGGAACAGGGACAATGAGCAGTTCTTC. It encodes CASRNRDNEQFF.